The 9 T cell receptor beta chains below were found in one sample sequenced in a study of cytomegalovirus exposure and HLA in healthy donors. PCR used 60 Vbeta primers and 13 Jbeta primers. Profiling relied on immunoSEQ multiplex PCR, and the TCRdb table lists in-frame clones only, not all of them. This table has more than 110,000 clones, 80% appearing once. Sequencing was done on a sample of PBMCs. These receptors originate from a man aged 35 to 55 in good health and CMV-seropositive.

The rearrangement uses TRBV7-9 and TRBJ1-2, with D possibly being TRBD1 (6 bases). The CDR3 has 16 residues. Trimming removed 3 bases at V and 8 bases at J, with 22 bases between. Germline values: CDR1 SEHNR, CDR2 FQNEAQ (reference sequence). Here the CDR3 DNA reads TGTGCCAGCAGCTTTGACATGGGGGCTTCCTTACGGGGCTACACCTTC. As protein: CASSFDMGASLRGYTF.

V gene TRBV7-9 combines with J gene TRBJ1-6, with 9 positions matching TRBD1. This CDR3 spans 14 amino acids. The V gene's germline CDR1 is SEHNR and CDR2 FQNEAQ (reference sequence). V lost 5 bases and J lost 10; bases outside the gene matches: 6. The CDR3 spells CASSPGQGKSPLHF. In DNA form, the CDR3 reads TGTGCCAGCAGCCCGGGACAGGGAAAGTCACCCCTCCACTTT.

The chain employs TRBV7-2 and TRBJ1-1; no clear D. Germline V lookup: CDR1 SGHTA, CDR2 FQGNSA. Trimming took 5 bases from V and 1 from J, leaving 11 bases between them. The CDR3 has 14 amino acids. The CDR3 DNA reads as TGTGCCAGCAGCCCATTGGGAGGGAACACTGAAGCTTTCTTT. It codes for CASSPLGGNTEAFF.

The DNA of the CDR3 is TGTGCCAGCAGCTCTAGACAGGGTAGCAATCAGCCCCAGCATTTT. Translation gives CASSSRQGSNQPQHF. The rearrangement links TRBV6-5 to TRBJ1-5; TRBD1 agrees at 7 bases. This CDR3 is 15 amino acids long. Germline-derived CDR1 and CDR2 are MNHEY and SVGAGI. V lost 6 bases to trimming and J lost 0 bases; unmatched junction nucleotides: 5.

V gene TRBV7-9 combines with J gene TRBJ2-5, with a possible D match to TRBD1 (5 bases). The V end lost 5 bases, the J end lost 4 bases, and 20 bases lay between the germline ends. The CDR3 length is 16 residues. Germline assignment: CDR1 SEHNR and CDR2 FQNEAQ (reference sequence). For the CDR3, the DNA is TGTGCCAGCAGCCCAATTGAAGGGGTTCGAAGAGAGACCCAGTACTTC. Translation gives CASSPIEGVRRETQYF.

The V gene is TRBV6-4, the J gene TRBJ2-1, with TRBD2 identical over 10 bases. The CDR3 is made up of 16 amino acids. V lost 6 bases and J lost 2; bases outside the gene matches: 7. Germline lookup yields CDR1 MRHNA and CDR2 SNTAGT. The chain's CDR3 is CASSPQGLAAYNEQFF. The CDR3 region has the DNA TGTGCCAGCAGCCCCCAAGGACTAGCGGCCTACAATGAGCAGTTCTTC.

V and J are TRBV5-3 and TRBJ2-3, with 8 bases lining up with TRBD1. TRBV5-3 belongs to the ORF category, with a function that is uncertain. The CDR3 spans 19 residues. V lost 0 bases, J lost 3 bases, and 15 bases stayed unmatched. CDR3 sequence (DNA): TGTGCCAGAAGCTTGGAGGACAGGGTTTCTCCTACCCCTACAGATACGCAGTATTTT. It codes for CARSLEDRVSPTPTDTQYF.

V usage is TRBV2 and J usage is TRBJ2-1, with D perhaps matching TRBD2 (6 bases). Trimming pared 7 bases from V and 7 bases from J, leaving 17 bases between. This CDR3 has 14 amino acids. CDR1 SNHLY and CDR2 FYNNEI come from the germline V gene. This CDR3 is CASIAESRRNEQFF. CDR3 DNA: TGTGCCAGCATAGCGGAGTCCCGGAGGAATGAGCAGTTCTTC.

The J gene is TRBJ2-1, the V gene TRBV4-3; tentative D call: TRBD1 (5 bases). This CDR3 is built from 14 residues. Deletions cut 1 base from V and 10 bases from J, with 14 bases between. The germline gives CDR1 LGHNA, CDR2 YSLEER. Here the CDR3 reads CASSQGGPGKEQFF. CDR3 sequence (DNA): TGCGCCAGCAGCCAAGGGGGCCCAGGGAAAGAGCAGTTCTTC.